Sequencing of this TCR beta chain was carried out in a study of blood T cell repertoires in COVID-19. As for the study in general: For recovered donors of Cohort 3, there were two negative PCRs, clearance, or symptom resolution. Acute and convalescent COVID-19 samples came from the United States, Italy and Spain.

The V end was cut by 7 bases, the J end by 15 bases, with 22 bases between. The CDR3 runs 13 residues. Per the germline V gene, CDR1 is SGHTA and CDR2 is FQGNSA. Authors' methods: Estimation of nucleated cell counts was performed using reference gene primer amplification. This table comes from immunoSEQ multiplex PCR, and its TCRdb copy is limited to in-frame clones, with some not included. For V, J and clone size, that table is used; D and trimming come from the DNA. Among 210,000 or so clones listed, 70% to 90% were seen once. This clone was observed once. This study enrolled people aged roughly 18 to 90 from about two dozen US geographic areas.

This TCR derives from a woman aged 45-65 years in a cohort exposed to, infected with or recovered from COVID-19 (not recorded which). Source material: PBMCs or T cells enriched from blood (not recorded which). The V call is TRBV7-2, the J call TRBJ2-1; maybe TRBD2 (7 bases). In nucleotides, the CDR3 is TGTGCCAGCACCCCGCGCTGGGGGGGGGCGGGGTTCTTC. Protein product: CASTPRWGGAGFF.